This T cell receptor (beta chain) was retrieved from a study of T cells in localized non-small cell lung cancer. Whole-study findings and limits: Turning up in adjacent lung were a median around 50 of the top 100 tumor clones. Sequencing, confined to only one tumor region, leaves heterogeneity possible. Highest T cell clonality was seen in uninvolved adjacent lung, surpassing that measured in tumor. Higher blood T cell density went with longer overall survival.

This CDR3 is 12 amino acids long. Looked up from germline, CDR1 is SGHRS and CDR2 is YFSETQ. Only one count was recorded for this clone. Its antigen is not identified. The junction shows a germline mismatch at one end, possibly a read error. Using immunoSEQ multiplex PCR, the repertoire was profiled, and TCRdb retains in-frame clones only, with some absent. This sample has some 30,000 clones; roughly 89% occur once, and the top ten carry around 3.2%. The V gene is TRBV5-1, the J gene TRBJ2-3; D is unresolved. The specimen comprised peripheral blood, sampled before any cancer treatment. This receptor was identified in a female donor of 60 years or more with stage I lung adenocarcinoma. CDR3 nucleotide sequence: TGCGCCAGCGGCTTAACGACAGATACGCAGTATTTT. It encodes CASGLTTDTQYF.